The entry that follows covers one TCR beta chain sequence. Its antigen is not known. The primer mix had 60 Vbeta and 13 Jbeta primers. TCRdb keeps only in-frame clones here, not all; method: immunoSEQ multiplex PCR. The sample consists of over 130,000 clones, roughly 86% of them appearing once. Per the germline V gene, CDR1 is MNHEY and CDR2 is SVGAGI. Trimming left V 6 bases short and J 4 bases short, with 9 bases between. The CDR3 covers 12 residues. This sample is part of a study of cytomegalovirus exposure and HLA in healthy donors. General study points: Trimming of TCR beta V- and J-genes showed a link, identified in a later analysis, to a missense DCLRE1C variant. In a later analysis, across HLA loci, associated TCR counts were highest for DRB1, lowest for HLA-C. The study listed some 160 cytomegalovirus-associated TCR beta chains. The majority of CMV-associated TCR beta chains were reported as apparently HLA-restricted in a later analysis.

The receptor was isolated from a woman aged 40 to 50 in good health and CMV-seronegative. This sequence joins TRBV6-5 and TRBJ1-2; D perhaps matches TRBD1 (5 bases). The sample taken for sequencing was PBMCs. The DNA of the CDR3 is TGTGCCAGCAGAGACAGCTTCTATGGCTACACCTTC. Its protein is CASRDSFYGYTF.